This record covers a single T cell receptor beta chain. Its antigen is undetermined. This entry belongs to a study of T cells in Graves' hyperthyroidism and ophthalmopathy. There were TCR beta CDR3 regions amplified from RNA transcripts. First-round RT-PCR of the TCR CDR3 relied on the HTBI primer set. TCRdb re-derived calls from the multiplex PCR reads in MiXCR, one entry per CDR3 protein. The sample has approximately 490,000 distinct CDR3 sequences, less than 25% seen once; the top ten hold roughly 49%. Study-wide points: Most thyroid clonotypes expanded above 0.001 were also detected in blood. Ophthalmopathy and stable hyperthyroidism were separated by a 13 V-J model.

The TCR was taken from a woman aged 70-85 years with Graves' ophthalmopathy. Sample: blood.

CDR3 sequence reads: CASSPRGDRNAEAFF. DNA for the CDR3: TGCGCCAGCAGCCCCCGTGGAGACCGAAACGCCGAAGCTTTCTTT. The rearrangement links TRBV5-1 to TRBJ1-1; D is unclear. The CDR3 length is 15 residues. Germline CDR1 and CDR2: SGHRS and YFSETQ. Trimming stripped 4 bases from V and 8 bases from J, with 21 bases between.